The rows below give T cell receptor beta chains drawn from one sample of a study of control samples from healthy donors and cancer patients. The method was immunoSEQ multiplex PCR; TCRdb's version includes in-frame clones alone and lacks a portion of them. The sample includes about 220,000 clones, about 93% seen only once; the top ten take about 1.4%. The sample was blood. These receptors all stem from a man aged 45-65 years in good health. Both conserved end residues are part of each CDR3. D genes are given only for firm matches.

j_gene	d_gene	v_gene	CDR3aa	CDR3nt
TRBJ2-5	NA	TRBV19	CASSIKGETQYF	TGTGCCAGTAGTATCAAGGGGGAGACCCAGTACTTC
TRBJ1-3	NA	TRBV28	CASSLLDLSGNTIYF	TGTGCCAGCAGTTTATTAGACCTCTCTGGAAACACCATATATTTT
TRBJ2-7	NA	TRBV6-5	CASRGTAYEQYF	TGTGCCAGCAGAGGTACGGCCTACGAGCAGTACTTC
TRBJ1-5	NA	TRBV5-1	CASSLAGVNQPQHF	TGCGCCAGCAGCTTGGCAGGGGTCAATCAGCCCCAGCATTTT
TRBJ1-1	NA	TRBV15	CATSREPGLQAFF	TGTGCCACCAGCAGAGAACCGGGTTTACAAGCTTTCTTT
TRBJ1-1	NA	TRBV7-2	CASSWGSRAGTEAFF	TGTGCCAGCAGCTGGGGGTCTCGGGCAGGCACTGAAGCTTTCTTT
TRBJ1-2	TRBD1	TRBV30	CAWSADRGQGYTF	TGTGCCTGGAGTGCCGACAGGGGGCAGGGCTACACCTTC
TRBJ1-5	NA	TRBV5-1	CASSLDGVDQPQHF	TGCGCCAGCAGCTTGGATGGGGTAGATCAGCCCCAGCATTTT
TRBJ1-1	NA	TRBV10-1	CARALFMNTEAFF	TGCGCCAGGGCATTGTTTATGAACACTGAAGCTTTCTTT
TRBJ1-2	NA	TRBV11-2	CASSFVTGFNYGYTF	TGTGCCAGCAGCTTCGTAACAGGGTTTAACTATGGCTACACCTTC
TRBJ2-7	NA	TRBV5-1	CASSLGAGETYEQYF	TGCGCCAGCAGCTTAGGGGCAGGGGAAACCTACGAGCAGTACTTC
TRBJ1-2	NA	TRBV7-8	CASSLNTDNYGYTF	TGTGCCAGCAGCTTAAATACGGACAACTATGGCTACACCTTC
TRBJ2-7	NA	TRBV3-1/TRBV3-2	CASSLGLNEQYF	TGTGCCAGCAGCTTAGGACTCAACGAGCAGTACTTC
TRBJ1-6	NA	TRBV11-2	CASRTSGRGVNSPLHF	TGTGCCAGCAGGACCTCAGGGAGGGGGGTAAATTCACCCCTCCACTTT
TRBJ1-2	NA	TRBV7-9	CASSLAGSLDGYTF	TGTGCCAGCAGCTTAGCGGGCAGTCTGGATGGCTACACCTTC
TRBJ1-4	TRBD1	TRBV5-1	CASSLVQGAIGEKLFF	TGCGCCAGCAGCTTGGTGCAGGGGGCCATCGGTGAAAAACTGTTTTTT